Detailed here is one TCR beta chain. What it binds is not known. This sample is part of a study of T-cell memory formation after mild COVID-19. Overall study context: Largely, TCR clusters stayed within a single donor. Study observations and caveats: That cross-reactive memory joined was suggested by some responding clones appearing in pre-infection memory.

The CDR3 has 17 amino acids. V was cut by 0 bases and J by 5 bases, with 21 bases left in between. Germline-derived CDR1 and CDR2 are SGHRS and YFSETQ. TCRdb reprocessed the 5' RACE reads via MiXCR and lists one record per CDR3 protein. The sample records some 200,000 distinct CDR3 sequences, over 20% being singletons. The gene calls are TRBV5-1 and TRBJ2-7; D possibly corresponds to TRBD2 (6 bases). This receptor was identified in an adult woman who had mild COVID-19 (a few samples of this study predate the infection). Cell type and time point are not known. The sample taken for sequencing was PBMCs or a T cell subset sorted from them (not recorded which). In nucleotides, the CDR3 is TGCGCCAGCAGCTTGGGGGGGTTTGGGAGGCAGTTCGACGAGCAGTACTTC. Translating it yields CASSLGGFGRQFDEQYF.